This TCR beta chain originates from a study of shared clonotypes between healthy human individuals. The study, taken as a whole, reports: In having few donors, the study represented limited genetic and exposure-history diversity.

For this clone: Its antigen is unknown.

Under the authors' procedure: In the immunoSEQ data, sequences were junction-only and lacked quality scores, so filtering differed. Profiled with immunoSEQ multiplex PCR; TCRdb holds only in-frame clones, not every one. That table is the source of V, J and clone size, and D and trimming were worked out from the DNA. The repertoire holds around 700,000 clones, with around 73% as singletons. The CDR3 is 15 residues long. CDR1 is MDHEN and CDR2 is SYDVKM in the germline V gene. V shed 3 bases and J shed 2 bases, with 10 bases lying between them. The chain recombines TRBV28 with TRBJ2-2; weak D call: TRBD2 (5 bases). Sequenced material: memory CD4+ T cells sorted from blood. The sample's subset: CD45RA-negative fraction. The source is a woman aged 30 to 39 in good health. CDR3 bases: TGTGCCAGCAGTTTGCTGCGGGTTAACACCGGGGAGCTGTTTTTT. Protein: CASSLLRVNTGELFF.